These 16 T cell receptor beta chains share one sample of origin, sequenced in a study of OX40 agonist ivuxolimab in advanced cancers. The repertoire was sequenced with immunoSEQ multiplex PCR; TCRdb's copy has only in-frame clones and lacks some. This table holds 65,000 to 75,000 clones, approximately 85% found once. Sequencing was performed on CD4+ or CD8+ T cells sorted from blood, taken in a trial of the OX40 agonist ivuxolimab. The receptors stem from an adult with an advanced solid tumor such as melanoma, head and neck, liver or kidney cancer.

This clone was counted between two and nine times. CDR3 coding DNA: TGTGCCAGCAGCTTAAGGGGGCTCGGCTACGAGCAGTACTTC. It is translated as CASSLRGLGYEQYF. The chain is built from TRBV5-6 and TRBJ2-7; 7 bases agree with TRBD1. J lost 3 bases, V lost 2 bases, and 5 bases had no gene match. This CDR3 contains 14 residues. Germline loops: CDR1 SGHDT, CDR2 YYEEEE. Looking up the rest from reference TRBV5-6 and TRBJ2-7 gives the full variable domain: DAGVTQSPTHLIKTRGQQVTLRCSPKSGHDTVSWYQQALGQGPQFIFQYYEEEERQRGNFPDRFSGHQFPNYSSELNVNALLLGDSALYLCASSLRGLGYEQYFGPGTRLTVT.

The rearrangement links TRBV7-3 to TRBJ2-1; a possible D gene is TRBD2 (6 bases). Trimming left V 4 bases short and J 5 bases short, with 9 bases between. This CDR3 comprises 13 residues. Looked up from germline, CDR1 is SGHTA and CDR2 is FQGTGA. The CDR3 DNA is TGTGCCAGCAGCTCCCAGCGGGACAATGAGCAGTTCTTC. Encoded protein: CASSSQRDNEQFF.

This chain connects TRBV27 to TRBJ2-7; 8 bases are shared with TRBD1. J lost 4 bases, V lost 6 bases, and 11 bases had no gene match. Germline CDR1 is MNHEY and CDR2 is SMNVEV (reference sequence). The CDR3 has 15 residues. The CDR3 sequence: CASSPDRVKGYEQYF. CDR3 DNA: TGTGCCAGCAGCCCGGACAGGGTAAAAGGATACGAGCAGTACTTC.

The genes are TRBV7-2 and TRBJ1-2; D gene uncertain. This CDR3 is 12 amino acids long. Germline lookup yields CDR1 SGHTA and CDR2 FQGNSA. V was shortened by 5 bases and J by 8 bases, with 12 bases between the two germline ends. The CDR3 here is CASSHVVEGYTF. The CDR3 DNA is TGTGCCAGCAGCCACGTTGTAGAGGGCTACACCTTC.

The CDR3 DNA reads TGTGCCAGCAGGTCTAGCAATCAGCCCCAGCATTTT. Protein sequence: CASRSSNQPQHF. V is TRBV28 and J is TRBJ1-5; D is ambiguous. V lost 6 bases, J lost 0 bases, and 3 bases lay in between. The CDR3 totals 12 residues. Looked up from germline, CDR1 is MDHEN and CDR2 is SYDVKM. The variable domain in full, completed from reference TRBV28 and TRBJ1-5, reads DVKVTQSSRYLVKRTGEKVFLECVQDMDHENMFWYRQDPGLGLRLIYFSYDVKMKEKGDIPEGYSVSREKKERFSLILESASTNQTSMYLCASRSSNQPQHFGDGTRLSIL.

The chain combines TRBV2 with TRBJ2-5; possibly TRBD1 for D (6 bases). Germline values: CDR1 SNHLY, CDR2 FYNNEI. CDR3 length: 12 residues. The V and J ends lost 6 bases and 5 bases respectively, with 10 bases between them. This CDR3 is CASRDDRETQYF. The CDR3 region has the DNA TGTGCCAGCAGGGACGACAGGGAGACCCAGTACTTC.

The J gene is TRBJ1-2, the V gene TRBV28, with a weak D call TRBD1 (5 bases). Germline V CDR1 and CDR2: MDHEN, SYDVKM. The CDR3 has 14 residues. The V end was cut by 4 bases, the J end by 4 bases, with 13 bases between. CDR3 sequence reads: CASSSHGGGYGYTF. The CDR3 DNA reads TGTGCCAGCAGTTCACATGGGGGGGGCTATGGCTACACCTTC.

This clone was recorded only once. V usage is TRBV11-2 and J usage is TRBJ1-3, with TRBD1 as a possible D gene (5 bases). The germline V gene has CDR1 SGHAT and CDR2 FQNNGV. Deletions cut 1 base from V and 0 bases from J, with 13 bases between. This CDR3 is 17 amino acids long. The CDR3 protein is CASSLGVGLSSGNTIYF. The CDR3 coding sequence is TGTGCCAGCAGCTTAGGTGTGGGACTCTCCTCTGGAAACACCATATATTTT.

The rearrangement links TRBV7-9 to TRBJ2-3; TRBD2 aligns across 12 bases. CDR3 length equals 15 residues. J was trimmed by 4 bases and V by 5 bases; bases with no gene match: 4. Per the germline V gene, CDR1 is SEHNR and CDR2 is FQNEAQ (reference sequence). CDR3 coding DNA: TGTGCCAGCAGCCCTAGCGGGAGGGGGGCAGATACGCAGTATTTT. Protein: CASSPSGRGADTQYF. The whole variable domain, remainder taken from reference TRBV7-9 and TRBJ2-3, is DTGVSQNPRHKITKRGQNVTFRCDPISEHNRLYWYRQTLGQGPEFLTYFQNEAQLEKSRLLSDRFSAERPKGSFSTLEIQRTEQGDSAMYLCASSPSGRGADTQYFGPGTRLTVL.

The rearrangement joins TRBV7-2 to TRBJ1-1; D gene ambiguous. Germline CDR1 reads SGHTA; CDR2 reads FQGNSA. The CDR3 is 15 residues long. Trimming took off 5 bases at V and 1 base at J, with 14 bases between the two ends. The CDR3 region is CASSVVVFSNTEAFF. Written as DNA, the CDR3 is TGTGCCAGCAGCGTAGTAGTGTTTTCGAACACTGAAGCTTTCTTT. The complete variable domain, with remaining parts taken from reference TRBV7-2 and TRBJ1-1, reads GAGVSQSPSNKVTEKGKDVELRCDPISGHTALYWYRQSLGQGLEFLIYFQGNSAPDKSGLPSDRFSAERTGGSVSTLTIQRTQQEDSAVYLCASSVVVFSNTEAFFGQGTRLTVV.

This chain joins TRBV4-3 and TRBJ2-3; TRBD2 matches at 12 bases. The J segment lost 5 bases and the V segment lost 3 bases, leaving 9 bases of the junction unmatched. Germline-derived CDR1 and CDR2 are LGHNA and YSLEER. This CDR3 comprises 17 residues. The CDR3 region has the DNA TGCGCCAGCAGCCAGTATCCTAGCGGGGGGGCCTTAGATACGCAGTATTTT. This translates into CASSQYPSGGALDTQYF.

Concerning this clone: Other DNA sequences in the same sample also yield this CDR3. The chain couples TRBV18 to TRBJ1-3; D possibly corresponds to TRBD1 (5 bases). The CDR3 totals 14 residues. V lost 2 bases and J lost 0, with 5 bases in between. The germline gives CDR1 KGHSH, CDR2 LQKENI. Here the CDR3 DNA reads TGTGCCAGCTCACCAGACAGCTCTGGAAACACCATATATTTT. Protein product: CASSPDSSGNTIYF.

This chain uses TRBV9 with TRBJ1-2; perhaps TRBD1 as D (5 bases). V was clipped by 1 base and J by 1 base, with 11 bases between them. The CDR3 has 15 residues. Germline-derived CDR1 and CDR2 are SGDLS and YYNGEE. The CDR3 region is CASSVQGSGNYGYTF. In DNA, the CDR3 is TGTGCCAGCAGCGTACAGGGTTCGGGTAACTATGGCTACACCTTC.

The chain couples TRBV28 to TRBJ1-2; D possibly corresponds to TRBD1 (5 bases). The V and J ends lost 2 bases and 8 bases respectively, with 15 bases between them. Germline lookup yields CDR1 MDHEN and CDR2 SYDVKM. This CDR3 is built from 14 residues. CDR3 in DNA: TGTGCCAGCAGTTTAAATTACGGGGGTCTGGGCTACACCTTC. Translating gives CASSLNYGGLGYTF.

The chain recombines TRBV18 with TRBJ1-1, with D perhaps matching TRBD1 (5 bases). V lost 5 bases and J 1 base, leaving 8 bases between the germline ends. This CDR3 spans 13 amino acids. Looked up from germline, CDR1 is KGHSH and CDR2 is LQKENI. The DNA for the CDR3 is TGTGCCAGCTCAAAGGGGTCGAACACTGAAGCTTTCTTT. This gives the protein CASSKGSNTEAFF.

The CDR3 here is CASSPGTHYEQYF. CDR3 DNA: TGTGCCAGCAGCCCCGGGACACACTACGAGCAGTACTTC. V usage is TRBV6-1 and J usage is TRBJ2-7; D may be TRBD1 (6 bases). Germline CDR1 MNHNS, CDR2 SASEGT. The CDR3 loop spans 13 amino acids. The germline V and J ends were trimmed by 6 bases and 3 bases, with 12 bases remaining between them.